This TCR beta chain comes out of a study of shared clonotypes between healthy human individuals. As regards this clone: Its antigen is still unknown.

This CDR3 contains 14 residues. Germline assignment: CDR1 KGHSH and CDR2 LQKENI. V trimming: 5 bases; J trimming: 3 bases; junction bases outside the gene matches: 3. Replicate sorted-subset PCRs were loaded with around 0.2 ug DNA, 31,000 or so T cell genomes. Assay: immunoSEQ multiplex PCR; the TCRdb copy retains only in-frame clones and omits some. Of 2 million to 3 million clones detected, roughly 93% appear once; the ten largest clones hold approximately 0.37%. General study points: Generally, naive subsets (rather than memory subsets) showed larger estimated richness. It was expected that sequencing depth would affect clonotype sharing among donors.

The origin of this receptor is a young man in good health. Some clones in this sample may be carry-over from other donors' samples. This chain connects TRBV18 to TRBJ2-7, with 11 bases fitting TRBD2. Sequencing input: naive CD4+ T cells from PBMCs. As for subset: CD45RA+ positively selected. CDR3 loop: CASSVGLAVYEQYF. The CDR3 region has the DNA TGTGCCAGCTCAGTGGGACTAGCGGTCTACGAGCAGTACTTC.